This TCR beta chain was sequenced during a study of control samples from healthy donors and cancer patients. Sequencing used immunoSEQ multiplex PCR; TCRdb keeps in-frame clones, though not all of them. The profile covers around 25,000 clones, with approximately 91% appearing a single time and around an eighth taken by the ten largest. The CDR3 has 14 residues. J was trimmed by 11 bases and V by 0 bases; bases with no gene match: 10. CDR1 SGHRS and CDR2 YFSETQ come from the germline V gene. This rearrangement joins TRBV5-1 to TRBJ1-1; TRBD1 aligns across 7 bases. Sequenced sample: PBMCs. The receptor's source is a man aged 50 or older with lung cancer. The CDR3 bases are TGCGCCAGCAGCTTGGGGCGTGGACAGGAGGACGCTTTCTTT. Amino acid sequence: CASSLGRGQEDAFF. Drawing the rest from reference TRBV5-1 and TRBJ1-1, the complete variable domain is KAGVTQTPRYLIKTRGQQVTLSCSPISGHRSVSWYQQTPGQGLQFLFEYFSETQRNKGNFPGRFSGRQFSNSRSEMNVSTLELGDSALYLCASSLGRGQEDAFFGQGTRLTVV.